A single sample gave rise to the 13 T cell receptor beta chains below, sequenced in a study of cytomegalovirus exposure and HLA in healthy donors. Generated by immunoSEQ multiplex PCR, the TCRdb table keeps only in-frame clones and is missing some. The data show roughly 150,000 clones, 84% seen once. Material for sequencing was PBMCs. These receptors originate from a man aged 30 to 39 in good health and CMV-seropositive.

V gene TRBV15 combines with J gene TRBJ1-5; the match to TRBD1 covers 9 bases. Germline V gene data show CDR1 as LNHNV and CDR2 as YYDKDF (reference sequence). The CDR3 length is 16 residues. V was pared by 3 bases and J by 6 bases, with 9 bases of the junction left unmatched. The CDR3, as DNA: TGTGCCACCAGCAGTCGGGGACAGGGAGAATTTCAGCCCCAGCATTTT. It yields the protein CATSSRGQGEFQPQHF. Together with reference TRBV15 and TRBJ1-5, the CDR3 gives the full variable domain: DAMVIQNPRYQVTQFGKPVTLSCSQTLNHNVMYWYQQKSSQAPKLLFHYYDKDFNNEADTPDNFQSRRPNTSFCFLDIRSPGLGDTAMYLCATSSRGQGEFQPQHFGDGTRLSIL.

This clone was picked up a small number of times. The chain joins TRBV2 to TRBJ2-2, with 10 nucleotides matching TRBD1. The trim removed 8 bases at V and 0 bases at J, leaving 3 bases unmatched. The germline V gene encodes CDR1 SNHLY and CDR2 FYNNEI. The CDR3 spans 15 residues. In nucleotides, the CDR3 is TGTGCCAGCGCTGACAGGGGGCCGAACACCGGGGAGCTGTTTTTT. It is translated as CASADRGPNTGELFF.

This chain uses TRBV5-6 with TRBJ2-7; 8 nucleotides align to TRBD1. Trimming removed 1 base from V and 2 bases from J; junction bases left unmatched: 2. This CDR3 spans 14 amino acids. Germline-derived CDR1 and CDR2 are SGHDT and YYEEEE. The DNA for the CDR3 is TGTGCCAGCAGCTTGAGGGGACAGGCCTACGAGCAGTACTTC. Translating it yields CASSLRGQAYEQYF.

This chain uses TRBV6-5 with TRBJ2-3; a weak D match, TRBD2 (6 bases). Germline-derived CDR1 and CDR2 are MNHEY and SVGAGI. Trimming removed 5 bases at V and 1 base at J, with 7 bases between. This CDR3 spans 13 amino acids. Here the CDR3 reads CASSASGTDTQYF. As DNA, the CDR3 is TGTGCCAGCAGTGCTAGCGGCACAGATACGCAGTATTTT.

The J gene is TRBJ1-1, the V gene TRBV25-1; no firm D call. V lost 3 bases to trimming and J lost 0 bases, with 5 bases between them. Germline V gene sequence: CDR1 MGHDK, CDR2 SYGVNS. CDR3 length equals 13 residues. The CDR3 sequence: CASSDTLNTEAFF. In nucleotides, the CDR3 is TGTGCCAGCAGTGACACTTTGAACACTGAAGCTTTCTTT.

The CDR3 loop is CASSFSGTSVSGELFF. CDR3 bases: TGCGCCAGCAGCTTCTCCGGGACTAGCGTGTCCGGGGAGCTGTTTTTT. V is TRBV5-1 and J is TRBJ2-2, with 10 bases lining up with TRBD2. Germline trimming cut 2 bases from V and 6 bases from J; bases unmatched to any gene: 7. This CDR3 is 16 amino acids long. Germline V gives CDR1 SGHRS, CDR2 YFSETQ.

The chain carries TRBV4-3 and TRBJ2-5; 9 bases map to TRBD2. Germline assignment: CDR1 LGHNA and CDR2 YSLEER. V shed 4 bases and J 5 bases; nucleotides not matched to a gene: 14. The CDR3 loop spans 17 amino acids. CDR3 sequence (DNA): TGCGCCAGCAGCCCCCGACCCTTTAGCGGGGGCACGGAGACCCAGTACTTC. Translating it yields CASSPRPFSGGTETQYF.

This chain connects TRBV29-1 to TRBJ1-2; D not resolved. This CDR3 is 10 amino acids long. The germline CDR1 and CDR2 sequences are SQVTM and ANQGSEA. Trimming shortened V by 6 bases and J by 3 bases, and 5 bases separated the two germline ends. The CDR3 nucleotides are TGCAGCGTAGAGGACTATGGCTACACCTTC. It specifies CSVEDYGYTF.

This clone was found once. The CDR3 here is CASSLGDRMNTEAFF. The CDR3 nucleotides read TGCGCCAGCAGCTTGGGGGACAGAATGAACACTGAAGCTTTCTTT. This chain links TRBV5-1 with TRBJ1-1; TRBD1 matches 7 bases. Germline V lookup: CDR1 SGHRS, CDR2 YFSETQ. The ends lost 0 bases at V and 0 bases at J; junction bases unmatched: 2. This CDR3 contains 15 residues.

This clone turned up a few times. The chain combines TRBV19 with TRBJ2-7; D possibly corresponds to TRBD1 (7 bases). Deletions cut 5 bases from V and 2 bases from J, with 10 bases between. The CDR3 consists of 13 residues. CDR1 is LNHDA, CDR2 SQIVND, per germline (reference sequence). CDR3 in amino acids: CASSGGTAYEQYF. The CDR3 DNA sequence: TGTGCCAGTAGTGGCGGGACAGCCTACGAGCAGTACTTC.

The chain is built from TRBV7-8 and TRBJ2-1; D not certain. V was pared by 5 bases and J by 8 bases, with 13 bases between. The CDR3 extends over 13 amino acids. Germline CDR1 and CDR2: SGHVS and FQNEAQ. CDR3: CASSAVFIHEQFF. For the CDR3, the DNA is TGTGCCAGCAGCGCAGTCTTTATCCATGAGCAGTTCTTC.

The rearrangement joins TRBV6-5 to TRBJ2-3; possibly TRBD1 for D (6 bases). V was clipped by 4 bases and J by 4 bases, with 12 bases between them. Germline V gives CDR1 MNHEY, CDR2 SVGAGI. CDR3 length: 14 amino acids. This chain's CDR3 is CASSSGQYADTQYF. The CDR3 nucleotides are TGTGCCAGCAGTTCGGGACAATACGCAGATACGCAGTATTTT.

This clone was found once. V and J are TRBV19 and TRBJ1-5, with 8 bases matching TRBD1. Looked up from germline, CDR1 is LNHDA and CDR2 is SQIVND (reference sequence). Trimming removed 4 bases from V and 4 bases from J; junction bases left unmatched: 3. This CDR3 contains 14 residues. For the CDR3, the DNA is TGTGCCAGTAGTAGCACAGGGGGGAATCAGCCCCAGCATTTT. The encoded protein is CASSSTGGNQPQHF.